This TCR beta chain was obtained from a study of T cells after yellow fever vaccination (dated by TCRdb to between 2018 and 2021). In the study overall: The SMART-Seq v4 Ultra Low Input RNA kit was used to prepare libraries from fractions with low cell numbers. To follow T-cell clones before and after both primary and booster YFV17D yellow fever vaccination, bulk TCR alpha and beta repertoires underwent longitudinal sequencing. The cohort comprised two healthy male donors, one aged 18 to 29 and one aged 30 to 40 years. Blood was collected at multiple timepoints before and after primary and secondary immunization, and bulk PBMC replicates and cell subsets were isolated. The paper as a whole reports these results and caveats: A small fraction of clonotypes showed up in both the CD4 and CD8 compartments, probably as a result of convergent recombination. Because only two donors were included in the study, the extent to which the findings can be generalized is limited. The secondary T-cell response was weaker than the primary response but faster, peaking on day 5 instead of day 15. Computational filtering was needed because FACS-sorted repertoires could contain abundant contaminating clonotypes from the bulk population. Most clones expanded after primary vaccination were re-detected after the booster (around 96% of CD4 and around 86% of CD8), suggesting broad memory maintenance.

The V and J ends are trimmed by 3 bases and 7 bases, leaving 18 bases between them. The germline V gene sets CDR1 to MGHRA and CDR2 to YSYEKL. From cysteine to phenylalanine, the CDR3 is 15 amino acids long. The read is trimmed to its CDR3 DNA, 45 bases read in frame from base 1. This clonotype was observed a few times. Its antigen specificity is not known. No qualities accompany the bases; no much larger clone lies one base away. The treatment or condition label for this specimen denotes: live attenuated yellow fever vaccine strain. PBMCs were isolated from peripheral blood using a standard Ficoll-Paque protocol. Dynabeads CD4 and CD8 positive selection kits were used to isolate the CD4 and CD8 T-cell fractions. RNA was extracted with TriZol from bulk PBMCs, CD4 and CD8 fractions, and dextramer-positive and dextramer-negative fractions. TCR cDNA was made using 5'RACE template switching, a step that added a universal primer site and unique molecular identifiers. Priming of cDNA synthesis was performed from both the TCR alpha and TCR beta constant segments. Libraries were amplified in two PCR steps, with sample barcodes and sequencing adapters added in the second step. Sequencing of the libraries was done on either Illumina HiSeq 2500 (2x100 bp) or NovaSeq (2x150 bp). In the source study's methods: MIGEC handled demultiplexing of reads and collapsing into UMI consensus sequences, while MiXCR performed V(D)J alignment. Using edgeR on replicate PBMC samples, clonotypes were called vaccine-responding if FDR was below 0.01 and the log2 fold change was above 5 up to day 15. Bulk clonotypes were assigned CD4 or CD8 identity according to which sequenced CD4 or CD8 repertoire held them at higher abundance. TCRdb handled the public reads itself, with Q25 trimming in fastp and clone calling in MiXCR, and kept productive beta chains. All rows with the same CDR3 protein become a single entry with the most common DNA and genes. It is TCRdb's table, rather than the study itself, that gives the V and J calls and clone size. This sample holds roughly 170,000 distinct CDR3 sequences; roughly 6.2% were observed only once. Less than 3.5% of the sample is taken by the ten largest.

This receptor was obtained from a man between 18 and 29 years old who received the YFV17D yellow fever vaccine. Sample: CD4+ T cells sorted from PBMCs, taken on the day of the first yellow fever vaccination. The sequence links TRBV4-1 to TRBJ2-5; TRBD2 is a weak D gene call, 6 bases matching. The nucleotides read TGCGCCAGCAGCCAGCCGGGAAGGAGGGTGAGGACCCAGTACTTC. Its translation is CASSQPGRRVRTQYF.